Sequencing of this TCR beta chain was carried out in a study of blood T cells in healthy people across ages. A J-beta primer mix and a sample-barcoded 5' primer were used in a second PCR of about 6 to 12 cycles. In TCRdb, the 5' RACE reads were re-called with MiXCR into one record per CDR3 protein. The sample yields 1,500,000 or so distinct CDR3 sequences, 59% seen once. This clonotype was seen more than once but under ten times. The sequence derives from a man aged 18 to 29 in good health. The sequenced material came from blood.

CDR3 sequence (DNA): TGTGCCAGCAGTTTGGGGACAGGAAGAAACACCTTC. This gives the protein CASSLGTGRNTF. J is TRBJ1-2 and V is TRBV28; 8 nucleotides match TRBD1. Trimming at V came to 3 bases and at J to 12 bases, leaving 6 bases not matched to a gene. The CDR3 runs 12 residues. Germline V lookup: CDR1 MDHEN, CDR2 SYDVKM.